Each of the 14 T cell receptor beta chains below was sequenced from the same sample in a study of blood T cell repertoires in COVID-19 (dated by TCRdb to about 2020). Libraries were built with the immunoSEQ multiplex PCR assay. TCRdb took this table from immuneACCESS and kept in-frame rearrangements with V and J called. Such tables lack part of the clones; where checked against another copy, unresolved V genes explain under half of the gap, and the rest is unexplained. The sample includes about 150,000 clones, with approximately 79% observed a single time. Of the sample, more than 5.5% falls within the top ten clones. The source material was PBMCs or T cells enriched from blood (not recorded which). The receptor set was obtained from a man in his forties or fifties who had recovered from COVID-19.

This chain links TRBV6-2 or TRBV6-3 with TRBJ2-5; 15 bases agree with TRBD2. Germline values: CDR1 MNHEY, CDR2 SVGEGT. This CDR3 has 16 amino acids. Trimming cost V 6 bases and J 6 bases; bases outside gene matches: 8. This chain's CDR3 is CASSPGLAGGQQTQYF. The CDR3 DNA sequence: TGTGCCAGCAGCCCAGGACTAGCGGGGGGGCAACAGACCCAGTACTTC.

The CDR3 nucleotides are TGTGCCAGTAGCGAACAGGGGGTAGGAGGCTACACCTTC. It codes for CASSEQGVGGYTF. The chain links TRBV19 to TRBJ1-2; 8 bases map to TRBD1. Germline V gene sequence: CDR1 LNHDA, CDR2 SQIVND (reference sequence). V was pared by 6 bases and J by 8 bases, with 8 bases of the junction left unmatched. The CDR3 runs to 13 residues. The full variable domain, rest sourced from reference TRBV19 and TRBJ1-2, is DGGITQSPKYLFRKEGQNVTLSCEQNLNHDAMYWYRQDPGQGLRLIYYSQIVNDFQKGDIAEGYSVSREKKESFPLTVTSAQKNPTAFYLCASSEQGVGGYTFGSGTRLTVV.

A single count supports this clone. The J gene is TRBJ1-6, the V gene TRBV19, with 9 bases aligning to TRBD1. Germline V lookup: CDR1 LNHDA, CDR2 SQIVND (reference sequence). The J segment lost 3 bases and the V segment lost 7 bases, leaving 4 bases of the junction unmatched. This CDR3 contains 15 residues. The CDR3 nucleotides are TGTGCCAGTACCCGGGACAGGGTCTATAATTCACCCCTCCACTTT. Its protein is CASTRDRVYNSPLHF.

This clone was seen a handful of times. V is TRBV29-1 and J is TRBJ2-5; 11 nucleotides agree with TRBD2. The germline V gene has CDR1 SQVTM and CDR2 ANQGSEA. There are 13 residues in the CDR3. Germline trimming cut 6 bases from V and 4 bases from J; bases unmatched to any gene: 4. The DNA for the CDR3 is TGCAGCGTGATAGCGGGGGGGGTAGAGACCCAGTACTTC. This gives the protein CSVIAGGVETQYF.

This clone showed up just a few times. As DNA, the CDR3 is TGTGCCACCAGCAGAGTTTTCGGGGGTGGCCGCACAGATACGCAGTATTTT. This codes for CATSRVFGGGRTDTQYF. The V and J genes are TRBV15 and TRBJ2-3, with D possibly matching TRBD2 (6 bases). V was trimmed by 1 base and J by 1 base, leaving 15 bases between them. The CDR3 length is 17 residues. Looked up from germline, CDR1 is LNHNV and CDR2 is YYDKDF (reference sequence).

The rearrangement uses TRBV6-5 and TRBJ1-1; 9 bases align to TRBD1. The CDR3 totals 16 residues. Trimming cost V 2 bases and J 4 bases; bases outside gene matches: 8. CDR1 MNHEY and CDR2 SVGAGI come from the germline V gene. CDR3 region: CASSYPGTGRGTEAFF. The CDR3 DNA follows: TGTGCCAGCAGTTACCCTGGGACAGGGAGGGGCACTGAAGCTTTCTTT.

The rearrangement joins TRBV19 to TRBJ1-2; 12 nucleotides match TRBD1. This CDR3 is 17 amino acids long. V lost 3 bases and J lost 4; bases outside the gene matches: 9. The V gene's germline CDR1 is LNHDA and CDR2 SQIVND (reference sequence). The DNA for the CDR3 is TGTGCCAGTAGTATCCGGGACAGGGGGCAGGTCGGCTATGGCTACACCTTC. Protein sequence: CASSIRDRGQVGYGYTF.

The V and J genes are TRBV5-4 and TRBJ1-6; tentative D call: TRBD1 (5 bases). V lost 3 bases, J lost 9 bases, and 16 bases lay in between. CDR1 and CDR2 from the germline V gene are SGHNT and YYREEE (reference sequence). This CDR3 has 15 amino acids. In nucleotides, the CDR3 is TGTGCCAGCAGCTGGCAGGGCTCCAGAGGTTCACCCCTCCACTTT. Translating it yields CASSWQGSRGSPLHF.

The chain has TRBV4-2 and TRBJ2-5; 7 bases fit TRBD2. The CDR3 totals 15 residues. The germline CDR1 and CDR2 sequences are LGHNA and YNFKEQ. With 3 bases clipped from V and 4 bases from J, the junction kept 8 bases outside the gene matches. CDR3 in DNA: TGTGCCAGCAGCCAGAGGGGAGCGGGGCTAGAGACCCAGTACTTC. Protein product: CASSQRGAGLETQYF.

The genes are TRBV14 and TRBJ2-7; the D is unclear. The germline gives CDR1 SGHDN, CDR2 FVKESK. The CDR3 consists of 13 residues. V lost 0 bases to trimming and J lost 5 bases, with 8 bases between them. The CDR3: CASSQDLGHEQYF. CDR3 DNA sequence: TGTGCCAGCAGCCAAGATCTGGGCCACGAGCAGTACTTC.

The rearrangement uses TRBV6-5 and TRBJ1-3, with D tentatively TRBD1 (6 bases). Germline V CDR1 and CDR2: MNHEY, SVGAGI. The CDR3 consists of 15 residues. V was shortened by 2 bases and J by 1 base, with 9 bases between the two germline ends. CDR3 in DNA: TGTGCCAGCAGTTACGGGCAGGGGTCTGGAAACACCATATATTTT. Protein: CASSYGQGSGNTIYF.

The chain carries TRBV9 and TRBJ1-5, with D maybe TRBD1 (6 bases). The CDR3 totals 14 residues. With 0 bases removed from V and 3 bases from J, the gap between germline ends came to 7 bases. Germline CDR1 SGDLS, CDR2 YYNGEE. The chain's CDR3 is CASSVGDTNQPQHF. DNA of the CDR3: TGTGCCAGCAGCGTAGGGGACACCAATCAGCCCCAGCATTTT. The full variable domain, rest sourced from reference TRBV9 and TRBJ1-5, is DSGVTQTPKHLITATGQRVTLRCSPRSGDLSVYWYQQSLDQGLQFLIQYYNGEERAKGNILERFSAQQFPDLHSELNLSSLELGDSALYFCASSVGDTNQPQHFGDGTRLSIL.

The chain combines TRBV11-3 with TRBJ2-1, with D unresolved. Germline V gives CDR1 SGHNT, CDR2 YENEEA. This CDR3 has 14 residues. The ends were cut back, 1 base at V and 1 base at J, with 5 bases in the middle. The CDR3 region has the DNA TGTGCCAGCAGCTTAGCGGGTTCCTACAATGAGCAGTTCTTC. It codes for CASSLAGSYNEQFF.

This clone came up once. V and J are TRBV18 and TRBJ1-4, with 7 positions matching TRBD1. Per germline, CDR1 KGHSH and CDR2 LQKENI. The CDR3 is 15 residues long. Germline trimming cut 1 base from V and 3 bases from J; bases unmatched to any gene: 2. The CDR3 is CASSPQTGSNEKLFF. CDR3 sequence (DNA): TGTGCCAGCTCACCACAGACAGGGTCTAATGAAAAACTGTTTTTT.